This T cell receptor beta chain was retrieved from a study of blood T cell repertoires in COVID-19. Whole-study context: The United States, Italy and Spain supplied acute and convalescent COVID-19 samples. PBMCs, B-cell-depleted T cells, or T cells provided the cDNA or gDNA that made up the material.

Authors' processing steps: Amplifying reference gene primers gave estimates of nucleated cell counts. Libraries were prepared by immunoSEQ multiplex PCR; TCRdb keeps only in-frame clonotypes and omits some of them. The V and J calls and the clone size are those of that table, but D and trimming were determined from the DNA. The sample holds under 25,000 clones, around 80% seen once. Germline CDR1 and CDR2: MNHEY and SMNVEV (reference sequence). V lost 6 bases to trimming and J lost 8 bases, with 13 bases between them. There are 12 residues in the CDR3. This clone was detected only once. This sequence originates from a woman of 80 years or more with acute or convalescent COVID-19. The sequencing sample was made of peripheral blood. The chain is built from TRBV27 and TRBJ1-2, with a possible D match to TRBD1 (6 bases). The CDR3 sequence is CASRDSIRGYTF. The CDR3 region has the DNA TGTGCCAGCAGGGACAGTATACGGGGCTACACCTTC.